This T cell receptor (beta chain) was documented in a study of T cells in Graves' hyperthyroidism and ophthalmopathy. Exclusion of patients followed from uncontrolled infection, other autoimmune disease, pregnancy or lactation. Amplification of TCR beta CDR3 regions was performed using RNA transcripts as template. The HTBI primer set served for first-round RT-PCR of the TCR CDR3. TCRdb reprocessed the multiplex PCR reads with MiXCR, giving one entry per CDR3 protein. This table holds approximately 480,000 distinct CDR3 sequences, less than 25% found once. General study results and limits: Ophthalmopathy was identified by the model a median approximately 6.4 months ahead of onset. A 13 V-J signature model discriminated ophthalmopathy versus stable hyperthyroidism.

Germline lookup yields CDR1 SQVTM and CDR2 ANQGSEA. The CDR3 is 16 amino acids. The V gene lost 0 bases and the J gene lost 0 bases, with 11 bases spanning the gap. Details on this clonotype: Its cognate antigen is unknown.

The chain is built from TRBV29-1 and TRBJ2-2, with a weak D call TRBD2 (5 bases). The TCR was taken from a young man with Graves' hyperthyroidism. The sequencing sample was made of blood. The CDR3 DNA reads TGCAGCGTTGAAGAGAGGAGGAGTCCGAACACCGGGGAGCTGTTTTTT. Its protein product is CSVEERRSPNTGELFF.